Following are 9 T cell receptor beta chains from one sample sequenced in a study of a mutant IDH1 vaccine in newly diagnosed glioma (dated by TCRdb to the early 2020s). No antigen is known for these receptors. In the paper's terms, the time point label means: week 47, end of study. Every vaccine dose consisted of 300 ug of a 20-mer mutant IDH1 peptide in Montanide, administered subcutaneously together with topical imiquimod. Libraries were built with the immunoSEQ multiplex PCR assay. TCRdb holds this immuneACCESS table with in-frame rearrangements only. Some clones are missing; in checked studies, unresolved V genes explain under half, and the rest has no known cause. Here the sample has some 60,000 clones; 80% to 85% occur a single time. The top ten hold about 3.8% of the sample. This sample comprised PBMCs, obtained from a glioma patient whose treatment included an IDH1 peptide vaccine. The receptors here all came from a man aged 25 to 45 with glioma.

J is TRBJ2-5 and V is TRBV21-1. TRBV21-1 is annotated as a pseudogene. The CDR3 totals 15 residues. The CDR3 sequence: CASSNRGQKKETQYF. CDR3 nucleotide sequence: TGTGCCAGCAGCAACCGGGGGCAGAAGAAAGAGACCCAGTACTTC.

CDR3 DNA sequence: TGTGCCAGCAGTCCGTGGGACAGGCTGAACACTGAAGCTTTCTTT. Translation gives CASSPWDRLNTEAFF. The V and J genes are TRBV27 and TRBJ1-1; 8 nucleotides agree with TRBD1. Germline V gene data show CDR1 as MNHEY and CDR2 as SMNVEV (reference sequence). The CDR3 contains 15 residues. Trimming removed 5 bases from V and 0 bases from J; junction bases left unmatched: 5.

The chain links TRBV5-1 to TRBJ2-3, with 12 bases that match TRBD2. V trimming: 6 bases; J trimming: 3 bases; junction bases outside the gene matches: 5. Germline-derived CDR1 and CDR2 are SGHRS and YFSETQ. CDR3 length equals 15 residues. The CDR3 spells CASILAGGPTDTQYF. Written as DNA, the CDR3 is TGCGCCAGCATTCTAGCGGGGGGGCCGACAGATACGCAGTATTTT.

The J gene is TRBJ1-5, the V gene TRBV19, with a possible D match to TRBD1 (6 bases). The CDR3 sequence is 13 residues long. Deletions cut 7 bases from V and 5 bases from J, with 12 bases between. Germline CDR1 reads LNHDA; CDR2 reads SQIVND (reference sequence). CDR3 sequence: CASTRQVDQPQHF. CDR3 bases: TGTGCCAGTACCCGACAGGTTGATCAGCCCCAGCATTTT.

The genes are TRBV27 and TRBJ1-6, with 8 bases that match TRBD1. Germline CDR1 MNHEY, CDR2 SMNVEV (reference sequence). V dropped 3 bases and J dropped 4; count of bases not matched to a gene: 5. The CDR3 length is 16 residues. The CDR3 nucleotides are TGTGCCAGCAGTTTTGGGCAGGGGGCGTATAATTCACCCCTCCACTTT. Its protein is CASSFGQGAYNSPLHF.

The rearrangement uses TRBV18 and TRBJ2-7, with D perhaps matching TRBD2 (7 bases). The V end lost 3 bases, the J end lost 2 bases, and 14 bases lay between the germline ends. Germline lookup yields CDR1 KGHSH and CDR2 LQKENI. The CDR3 runs 15 residues. The chain's CDR3 is CASSPSGGGPYEQYF. In nucleotides, the CDR3 is TGTGCCAGCTCACCGTCGGGCGGGGGCCCCTACGAGCAGTACTTC. Drawing the rest from reference TRBV18 and TRBJ2-7, the complete variable domain is NAGVMQNPRHLVRRRGQEARLRCSPMKGHSHVYWYRQLPEEGLKFMVYLQKENIIDESGMPKERFSAEFPKEGPSILRIQQVVRGDSAAYFCASSPSGGGPYEQYFGPGTRLTVT.

CDR3 sequence (DNA): TGTGCCAGCAGTTTTGCGAACACTGAAGCTTTCTTT. It is translated as CASSFANTEAFF. The chain couples TRBV28 to TRBJ1-1; no firm D call. The germline V gene has CDR1 MDHEN and CDR2 SYDVKM. The CDR3 is 12 amino acids. V gave up 3 bases and J gave up 1 base, with 3 bases separating them.

This clone has a handful of counts. The V and J genes are TRBV10-3 and TRBJ1-1, with 8 bases matching TRBD1. V shed 6 bases and J 1 base; nucleotides not matched to a gene: 4. Germline loops: CDR1 ENHRY, CDR2 SYGVKD. The CDR3 length is 14 residues. The CDR3 reads CAIRSGGQNTEAFF. The CDR3 nucleotides read TGTGCCATCAGGTCAGGGGGCCAGAACACTGAAGCTTTCTTT.

In DNA, the CDR3 is TGTGCCAGCAGTTTAAGGGGCTCTGGGGCCAACGTCCTGACTTTC. Translated, it gives CASSLRGSGANVLTF. The chain is built from TRBV28 and TRBJ2-6; perhaps TRBD1 as D (5 bases). Trimming removed 2 bases at V and 0 bases at J, with 5 bases between. Germline CDR1 is MDHEN and CDR2 is SYDVKM. There are 15 residues in the CDR3.